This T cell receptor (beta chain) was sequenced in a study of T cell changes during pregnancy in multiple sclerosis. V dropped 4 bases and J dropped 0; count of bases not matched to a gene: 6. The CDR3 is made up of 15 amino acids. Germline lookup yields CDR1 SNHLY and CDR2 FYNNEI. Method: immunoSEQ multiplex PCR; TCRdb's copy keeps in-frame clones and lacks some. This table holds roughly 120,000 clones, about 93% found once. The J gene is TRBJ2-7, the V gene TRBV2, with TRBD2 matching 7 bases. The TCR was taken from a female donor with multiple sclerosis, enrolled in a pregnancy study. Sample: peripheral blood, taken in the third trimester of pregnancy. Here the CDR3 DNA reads TGTGCCAGCAGTGCCACTAGCGTAAACTCCTACGAGCAGTACTTC. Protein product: CASSATSVNSYEQYF. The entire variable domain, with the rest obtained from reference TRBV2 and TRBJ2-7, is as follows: EPEVTQTPSHQVTQMGQEVILRCVPISNHLYFYWYRQILGQKVEFLVSFYNNEISEKSEIFDDQFSVERPDGSNFTLKIRSTKLEDSAMYFCASSATSVNSYEQYFGPGTRLTVT.